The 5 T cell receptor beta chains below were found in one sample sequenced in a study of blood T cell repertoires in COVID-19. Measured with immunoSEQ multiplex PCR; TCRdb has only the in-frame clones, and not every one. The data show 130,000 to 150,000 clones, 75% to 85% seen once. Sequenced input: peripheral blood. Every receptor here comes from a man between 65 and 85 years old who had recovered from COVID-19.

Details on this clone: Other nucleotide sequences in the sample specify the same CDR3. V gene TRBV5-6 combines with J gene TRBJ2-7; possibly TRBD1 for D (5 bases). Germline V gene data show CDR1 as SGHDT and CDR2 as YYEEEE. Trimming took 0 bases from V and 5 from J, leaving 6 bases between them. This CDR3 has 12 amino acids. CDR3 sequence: CASSLAGNEQYF. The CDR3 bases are TGTGCCAGCAGCTTGGCAGGGAACGAGCAGTACTTC.

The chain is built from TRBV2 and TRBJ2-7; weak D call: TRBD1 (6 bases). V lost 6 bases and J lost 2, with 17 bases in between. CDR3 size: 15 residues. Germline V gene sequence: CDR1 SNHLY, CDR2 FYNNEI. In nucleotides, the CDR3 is TGTGCCAGCAGGCTAACAGGGATTGGGGCCTACGAGCAGTACTTC. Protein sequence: CASRLTGIGAYEQYF.

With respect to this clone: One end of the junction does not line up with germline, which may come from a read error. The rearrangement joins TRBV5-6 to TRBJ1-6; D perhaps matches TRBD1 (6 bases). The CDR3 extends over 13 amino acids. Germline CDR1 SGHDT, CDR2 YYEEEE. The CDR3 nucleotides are TGTGCCAGCAGTTTGGGGGGGCAATCACCCCTCCACTTT. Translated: CASSLGGQSPLHF.

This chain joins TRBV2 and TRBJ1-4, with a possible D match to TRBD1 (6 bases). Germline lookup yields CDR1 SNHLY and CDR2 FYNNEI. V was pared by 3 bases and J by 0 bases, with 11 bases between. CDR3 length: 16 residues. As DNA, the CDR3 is TGTGCCAGCAGTGAGGCGGACAGTGCAACTAATGAAAAACTGTTTTTT. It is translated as CASSEADSATNEKLFF.

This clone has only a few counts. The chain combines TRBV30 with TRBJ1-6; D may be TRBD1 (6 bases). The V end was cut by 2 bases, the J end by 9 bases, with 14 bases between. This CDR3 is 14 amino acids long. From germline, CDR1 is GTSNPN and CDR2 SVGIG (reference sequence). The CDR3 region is CAWSNDRTFSPLHF. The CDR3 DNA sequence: TGTGCCTGGAGTAACGACAGGACGTTTTCACCCCTCCACTTT.